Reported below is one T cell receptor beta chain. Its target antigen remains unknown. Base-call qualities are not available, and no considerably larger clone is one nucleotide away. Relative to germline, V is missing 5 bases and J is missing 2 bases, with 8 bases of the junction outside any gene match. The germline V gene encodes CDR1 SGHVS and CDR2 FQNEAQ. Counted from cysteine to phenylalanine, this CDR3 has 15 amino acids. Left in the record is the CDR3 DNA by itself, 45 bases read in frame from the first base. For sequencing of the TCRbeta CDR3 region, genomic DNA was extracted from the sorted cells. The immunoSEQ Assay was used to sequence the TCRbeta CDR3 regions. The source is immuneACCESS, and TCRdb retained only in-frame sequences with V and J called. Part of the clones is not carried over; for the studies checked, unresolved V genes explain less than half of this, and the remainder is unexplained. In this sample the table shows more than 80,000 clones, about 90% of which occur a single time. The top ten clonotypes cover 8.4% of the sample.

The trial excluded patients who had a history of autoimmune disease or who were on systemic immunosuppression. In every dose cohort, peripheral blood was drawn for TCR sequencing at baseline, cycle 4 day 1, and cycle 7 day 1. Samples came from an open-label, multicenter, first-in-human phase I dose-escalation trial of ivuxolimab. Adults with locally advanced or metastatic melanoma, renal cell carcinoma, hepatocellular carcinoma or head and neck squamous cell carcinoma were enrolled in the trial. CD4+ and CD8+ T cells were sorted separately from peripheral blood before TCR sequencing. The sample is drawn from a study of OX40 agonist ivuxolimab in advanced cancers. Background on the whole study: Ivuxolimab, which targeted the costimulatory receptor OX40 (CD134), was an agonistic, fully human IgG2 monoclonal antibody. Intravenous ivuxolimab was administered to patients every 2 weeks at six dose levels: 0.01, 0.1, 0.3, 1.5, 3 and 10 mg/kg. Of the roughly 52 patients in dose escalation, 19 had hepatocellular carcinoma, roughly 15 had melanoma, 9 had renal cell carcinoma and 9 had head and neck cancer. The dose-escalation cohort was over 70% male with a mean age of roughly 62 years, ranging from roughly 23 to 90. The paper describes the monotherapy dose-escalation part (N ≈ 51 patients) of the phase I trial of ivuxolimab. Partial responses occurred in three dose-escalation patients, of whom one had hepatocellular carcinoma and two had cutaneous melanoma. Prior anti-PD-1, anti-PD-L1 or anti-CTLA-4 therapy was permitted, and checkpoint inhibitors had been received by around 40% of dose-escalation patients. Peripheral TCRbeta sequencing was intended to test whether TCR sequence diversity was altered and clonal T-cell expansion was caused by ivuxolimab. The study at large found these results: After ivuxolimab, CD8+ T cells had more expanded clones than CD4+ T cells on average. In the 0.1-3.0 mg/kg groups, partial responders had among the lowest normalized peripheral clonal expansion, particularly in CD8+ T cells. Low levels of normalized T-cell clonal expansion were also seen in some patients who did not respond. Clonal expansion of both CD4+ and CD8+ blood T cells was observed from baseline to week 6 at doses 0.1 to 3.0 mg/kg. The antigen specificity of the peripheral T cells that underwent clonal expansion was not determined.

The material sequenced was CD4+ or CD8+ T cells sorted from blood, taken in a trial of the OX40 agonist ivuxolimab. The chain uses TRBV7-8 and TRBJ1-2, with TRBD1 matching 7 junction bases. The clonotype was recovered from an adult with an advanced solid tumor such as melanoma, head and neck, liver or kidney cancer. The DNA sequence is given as TGTGCCAGCAGCCCTTGGACAGGTGGGAACTATGGCTACACCTTC. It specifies CASSPWTGGNYGYTF.